A single sample is the source of the 31 T cell receptor beta chains below, sequenced in a study of cytomegalovirus exposure and HLA in healthy donors. Generated by immunoSEQ multiplex PCR, the TCRdb table keeps only in-frame clones and is missing some. The data hold about 220,000 clones, with approximately 80% observed a single time. Sequencing was done on a sample of PBMCs. The receptors originated from a woman aged 30 to 39 in good health and CMV-seropositive.

CDR3 sequence (DNA): TGTGCCAGCAGCCAAGGTTGGGACAGGAACATCAATGAGCAGTTCTTC. Translating gives CASSQGWDRNINEQFF. The chain employs TRBV14 and TRBJ2-1; the match to TRBD1 covers 8 bases. The germline gives CDR1 SGHDN, CDR2 FVKESK. The junction had 8 bases not matched to a gene; V was cut back by 1 base and J by 6 bases. The CDR3 is 16 amino acids.

CDR3 DNA sequence: TGCGCCAGCAGCCCTAGAACTAGCGGGAACCAAGAGACCCAGTACTTC. Translation: CASSPRTSGNQETQYF. The genes are TRBV4-1 and TRBJ2-5; 10 bases fit TRBD2. Trimming removed 4 bases from V and 0 bases from J; junction bases left unmatched: 5. Per germline, CDR1 MGHRA and CDR2 YSYEKL. The CDR3 covers 16 residues.

The table lists this clone with a count of one. This sequence joins TRBV25-1 and TRBJ2-1; perhaps TRBD1 as D (6 bases). CDR1 is MGHDK, CDR2 SYGVNS, per germline. V lost 7 bases to trimming and J lost 3 bases, with 7 bases between them. The CDR3 totals 12 residues. The CDR3 nucleotides read TGTGCCAGCACGGGACACTACAATGAGCAGTTCTTC. Amino acids: CASTGHYNEQFF.

The rearrangement joins TRBV27 to TRBJ1-1; 7 positions match TRBD1. This CDR3 spans 15 amino acids. With V trimmed by 8 bases and J by 1 base, 10 bases remained unmatched. Germline loops: CDR1 MNHEY, CDR2 SMNVEV (reference sequence). The CDR3 sequence is CASSPRRGPNTEAFF. The CDR3 DNA follows: TGTGCCAGCTCACCGAGAAGGGGGCCGAACACTGAAGCTTTCTTT.

The chain carries TRBV4-2 and TRBJ2-1, with D hard to call. The CDR3 consists of 12 residues. Germline assignment: CDR1 LGHNA and CDR2 YNFKEQ. Trimming stripped 3 bases from V and 9 bases from J, with 9 bases between. The CDR3 bases are TGTGCCAGCAGCCAGGCGAATAGTGAGCAGTTCTTC. This encodes CASSQANSEQFF.

V and J are TRBV25-1 and TRBJ2-6; no definite D call. The CDR3 covers 18 residues. Trimming took 5 bases from V and 2 from J, leaving 19 bases between them. Germline loops: CDR1 MGHDK, CDR2 SYGVNS. The CDR3 nucleotides read TGTGCCAGCAGTTCCACGGTTTCGATGGCCCCTGGGGCCAACGTCCTGACTTTC. Its protein is CASSSTVSMAPGANVLTF.

This clone was found once. This sequence joins TRBV5-6 and TRBJ2-7; TRBD1 matches 10 bases. There are 15 residues in the CDR3. The trim removed 4 bases at V and 7 bases at J, leaving 11 bases unmatched. Per germline, CDR1 SGHDT and CDR2 YYEEEE. CDR3 in amino acids: CASSVPGTGAREQYF. The DNA for the CDR3 is TGTGCCAGCAGCGTCCCCGGGACAGGGGCTAGAGAGCAGTACTTC.

V gene TRBV11-2 combines with J gene TRBJ2-2, with 10 bases lining up with TRBD2. The CDR3 runs to 15 residues. V trimming: 6 bases; J trimming: 6 bases; junction bases outside the gene matches: 7. Germline loops: CDR1 SGHAT, CDR2 FQNNGV. CDR3 loop: CASSMSGRASGELFF. The CDR3 DNA reads TGTGCCAGCAGTATGAGCGGGAGGGCCTCCGGGGAGCTGTTTTTT.

The rearrangement joins TRBV28 to TRBJ1-1; 9 positions agree with TRBD1. V gave up 8 bases and J gave up 0 bases; unmatched junction bases: 10. Germline V gives CDR1 MDHEN, CDR2 SYDVKM. There are 16 residues in the CDR3. The CDR3 is CASRTEGTGMNTEAFF. The DNA of the CDR3 is TGTGCCAGCCGTACCGAGGGGACAGGGATGAACACTGAAGCTTTCTTT. The full variable domain, its missing parts supplied by reference TRBV28 and TRBJ1-1, is DVKVTQSSRYLVKRTGEKVFLECVQDMDHENMFWYRQDPGLGLRLIYFSYDVKMKEKGDIPEGYSVSREKKERFSLILESASTNQTSMYLCASRTEGTGMNTEAFFGQGTRLTVV.

J is TRBJ2-7 and V is TRBV2; TRBD1 matches 8 bases. The CDR3 length is 14 residues. V was pared by 4 bases and J by 4 bases, with 6 bases of the junction left unmatched. Germline values: CDR1 SNHLY, CDR2 FYNNEI. For the CDR3, the DNA is TGTGCCAGCAGTGTTAACAGGGGGTTTTACGAGCAGTACTTC. Protein sequence: CASSVNRGFYEQYF.

The rearrangement links TRBV27 to TRBJ1-1, with D maybe TRBD1 (5 bases). The CDR3 contains 13 residues. Germline CDR1 reads MNHEY; CDR2 reads SMNVEV (reference sequence). V shed 4 bases and J shed 2 bases, with 8 bases lying between them. This CDR3 is CASSSGDNTEAFF. CDR3 DNA: TGTGCCAGCAGTTCGGGGGATAACACTGAAGCTTTCTTT.

The V gene is TRBV14, the J gene TRBJ2-5; 11 bases line up with TRBD2. The CDR3 covers 16 residues. The V gene's germline CDR1 is SGHDN and CDR2 FVKESK. The trim removed 1 base at V and 3 bases at J, leaving 4 bases unmatched. This CDR3 is CASSQGLAGLKETQYF. CDR3 sequence (DNA): TGTGCCAGCAGCCAAGGACTAGCGGGACTGAAAGAGACCCAGTACTTC.

The V call is TRBV5-1, the J call TRBJ1-1; D is unclear. This CDR3 region has 16 residues. Trimming took 4 bases from V and 0 from J, leaving 16 bases between them. Per the germline V gene, CDR1 is SGHRS and CDR2 is YFSETQ. CDR3 protein: CASSPKLNPLNTEAFF. The CDR3 DNA is TGCGCCAGCAGCCCCAAACTAAATCCCCTGAACACTGAAGCTTTCTTT.

The chain combines TRBV29-1 with TRBJ2-5; possibly TRBD1 or TRBD2 for D (5 bases each). Germline V gene data show CDR1 as SQVTM and CDR2 as ANQGSEA. Trimming took off 1 base at V and 4 bases at J, with 13 bases between the two ends. This CDR3 contains 14 residues. The CDR3 DNA reads TGCAGCGTTGAAGGGCACCGGGGCGGAGAGACCCAGTACTTC. Its translation is CSVEGHRGGETQYF.

The V call is TRBV30, the J call TRBJ2-2; no firm D call. V was shortened by 4 bases and J by 6 bases, with 12 bases between the two germline ends. The CDR3 sequence is 13 residues long. Germline V gene data show CDR1 as GTSNPN and CDR2 as SVGIG (reference sequence). CDR3 bases: TGTGCCTGGATAAAACTGGATCCCGGGGAGCTGTTTTTT. Protein sequence: CAWIKLDPGELFF.

The chain recombines TRBV20-1 with TRBJ2-2; 7 positions match TRBD2. Germline trimming cut 6 bases from V and 7 bases from J; bases unmatched to any gene: 2. Germline lookup yields CDR1 DFQATT and CDR2 SNEGSKA (reference sequence). This CDR3 comprises 11 residues. The CDR3 spells CSAREDGELFF. The CDR3 nucleotides read TGCAGTGCCCGGGAGGACGGGGAGCTGTTTTTT.

The V call is TRBV6-1, the J call TRBJ1-2, with TRBD1 as a possible D gene (5 bases). Germline V CDR1 and CDR2: MNHNS, SASEGT. Trimming pared 3 bases from V and 10 bases from J, leaving 21 bases between. The CDR3 totals 15 residues. The CDR3: CASSDDRDQRVHYTF. CDR3 nucleotides: TGTGCCAGCAGTGACGATCGGGACCAGAGGGTACACTACACCTTC.

The rearrangement joins TRBV2 to TRBJ1-1; no firm D call. Germline CDR1 and CDR2: SNHLY and FYNNEI. Trimming cost V 5 bases and J 0 bases, with 19 bases left between them. This CDR3 comprises 17 residues. The CDR3 region is CASSTEQTATMNTEAFF. CDR3 bases: TGTGCCAGCAGTACCGAACAGACGGCAACCATGAACACTGAAGCTTTCTTT.

CDR3 in amino acids: CSIVGREGDAEAFF. CDR3 bases: TGCAGCATTGTCGGGAGGGAAGGCGACGCTGAAGCTTTCTTT. The V and J genes are TRBV29-1 and TRBJ1-1, with D uncertain. Germline lookup yields CDR1 SQVTM and CDR2 ANQGSEA. The V end was cut by 8 bases, the J end by 6 bases, with 22 bases between. The CDR3 runs to 14 residues.

The chain links TRBV7-9 to TRBJ2-7; 9 bases align to TRBD1. This CDR3 contains 14 residues. Unmatched junction bases numbered 5, after V lost 5 bases and J lost 3 bases. Germline V gene data show CDR1 as SEHNR and CDR2 as FQNEAQ (reference sequence). Written as DNA, the CDR3 is TGTGCCAGCAGCGACCGGACAGGGGTCTACGAGCAGTACTTC. Protein sequence: CASSDRTGVYEQYF.

The chain couples TRBV7-2 to TRBJ1-2; maybe TRBD1 (5 bases). There are 16 residues in the CDR3. Deletions cut 1 base from V and 5 bases from J, with 17 bases between. Germline V gene lookup returns CDR1 SGHTA and CDR2 FQGNSA. The CDR3 region is CASSLVSGRTSYGYTF. CDR3 nucleotides: TGTGCCAGCAGCTTAGTGTCGGGGCGGACTTCATATGGCTACACCTTC.

This chain connects TRBV7-9 to TRBJ2-7, with D unclear. This CDR3 has 11 residues. Germline lookup yields CDR1 SEHNR and CDR2 FQNEAQ (reference sequence). Trimming took 5 bases from V and 2 from J, leaving 4 bases between them. CDR3 residues: CASSETYEQYF. CDR3 nucleotide sequence: TGTGCCAGCAGCGAGACCTACGAGCAGTACTTC.

The chain has TRBV7-6 and TRBJ2-3, with TRBD2 as a possible D gene (6 bases). CDR3 length: 15 residues. CDR1 and CDR2 from the germline V gene are SGHVS and FNYEAQ. Between the trimmed V and J ends, which lost 3 bases and 6 bases, there was a span of 16 bases. The CDR3 coding sequence is TGTGCCAGCAGCTTGGATCTAGCGAGAGGGGATACGCAGTATTTT. As protein: CASSLDLARGDTQYF.

This clone showed up just once. This sequence joins TRBV30 and TRBJ2-2, with 9 nucleotides matching TRBD1. Looked up from germline, CDR1 is GTSNPN and CDR2 is SVGIG (reference sequence). There are 16 residues in the CDR3. Germline trimming cut 0 bases from V and 4 bases from J; bases unmatched to any gene: 6. The CDR3 DNA is TGTGCCTGGAGTGTTTCTGGGACAGGGTTCACCGGGGAGCTGTTTTTT. Protein: CAWSVSGTGFTGELFF.

CDR3 in amino acids: CASSETGNEQYF. As DNA, the CDR3 is TGTGCCAGCAGTGAGACGGGAAACGAGCAGTACTTC. The rearrangement links TRBV6-1 to TRBJ2-7; tentatively, D is TRBD2 (5 bases). The CDR3 is made up of 12 amino acids. V lost 3 bases and J lost 5, with 8 bases in between. Germline V gives CDR1 MNHNS, CDR2 SASEGT.

The rearrangement uses TRBV7-9 and TRBJ2-5, with TRBD1 matching over 8 bases. CDR3 length: 14 residues. The junction had 2 bases not matched to a gene; V was cut back by 1 base and J by 4 bases. Germline V lookup: CDR1 SEHNR, CDR2 FQNEAQ (reference sequence). The CDR3 sequence: CASSLEDRAETQYF. CDR3 in DNA: TGTGCCAGCAGCTTAGAGGACAGGGCAGAGACCCAGTACTTC.

V and J are TRBV6-5 and TRBJ2-1, with 12 bases lining up with TRBD2. The CDR3 covers 14 residues. Germline CDR1 and CDR2: MNHEY and SVGAGI. Unmatched junction bases numbered 3, after V lost 2 bases and J lost 10 bases. The CDR3: CASSYGLAGGEQFF. The CDR3, as DNA: TGTGCCAGCAGTTACGGGCTAGCGGGGGGGGAGCAGTTCTTC.

In nucleotides, the CDR3 is TGTGCCAGCAGTAAGGACATTCCTCATGGCTACACCTTC. Translation gives CASSKDIPHGYTF. The chain combines TRBV11-2 with TRBJ1-2, with D perhaps matching TRBD1 (5 bases). The CDR3 has 13 residues. Deletions cut 6 bases from V and 6 bases from J, with 14 bases between. Looked up from germline, CDR1 is SGHAT and CDR2 is FQNNGV.

The rearrangement joins TRBV4-1 to TRBJ2-2; D ambiguous. Between the trimmed V and J ends, which lost 2 bases and 0 bases, there was a span of 19 bases. This CDR3 is 19 amino acids long. Germline-derived CDR1 and CDR2 are MGHRA and YSYEKL. CDR3 in DNA: TGCGCCAGCAGCCAACAGGCGGACGAACCAACCTCGAACACCGGGGAGCTGTTTTTT. Its translation: CASSQQADEPTSNTGELFF.

The chain has TRBV20-1 and TRBJ2-3, with no clear D. Germline lookup yields CDR1 DFQATT and CDR2 SNEGSKA (reference sequence). This CDR3 has 11 amino acids. Trimming shortened V by 6 bases and J by 2 bases, and 6 bases separated the two germline ends. Here the CDR3 DNA reads TGCAGTGCCGACTCCACAGATACGCAGTATTTT. Protein: CSADSTDTQYF.

The chain is built from TRBV10-1 and TRBJ2-7; the D gene is possibly TRBD1 (5 bases). CDR1 and CDR2 (germline): WNHNN, SYGVQD (reference sequence). Trimming took off 3 bases at V and 6 bases at J, with 18 bases between the two ends. The CDR3 spans 15 residues. The CDR3 region is CASSERRHLQGEQYF. The CDR3 DNA is TGCGCCAGCAGTGAACGGCGGCACCTTCAGGGCGAGCAGTACTTC.